The clone carrying this T cell receptor beta chain was seen just once. Profiling relied on immunoSEQ multiplex PCR, and the TCRdb table lists in-frame clones only, not all of them. The sample lists 200,000 to 250,000 clones; almost 90% were seen once. The CDR3 runs to 15 residues. Germline V gene sequence: CDR1 MNHNY, CDR2 SVGAGI (reference sequence). After removal of 0 bases from V and 5 bases from J, the junction contained 5 bases not matched to a gene. The data are from a study of blood T cell repertoires in COVID-19. The chain employs TRBV6-6 and TRBJ1-1, with 8 nucleotides matching TRBD1. This clonotype was sampled from a man younger than 40 who had been exposed to COVID-19. The sequencing input was PBMCs or T cells enriched from blood (not recorded which). The CDR3 is CASSYSGQGKTEAFF. The CDR3 bases are TGTGCCAGCAGTTACTCTGGACAGGGAAAAACTGAAGCTTTCTTT.